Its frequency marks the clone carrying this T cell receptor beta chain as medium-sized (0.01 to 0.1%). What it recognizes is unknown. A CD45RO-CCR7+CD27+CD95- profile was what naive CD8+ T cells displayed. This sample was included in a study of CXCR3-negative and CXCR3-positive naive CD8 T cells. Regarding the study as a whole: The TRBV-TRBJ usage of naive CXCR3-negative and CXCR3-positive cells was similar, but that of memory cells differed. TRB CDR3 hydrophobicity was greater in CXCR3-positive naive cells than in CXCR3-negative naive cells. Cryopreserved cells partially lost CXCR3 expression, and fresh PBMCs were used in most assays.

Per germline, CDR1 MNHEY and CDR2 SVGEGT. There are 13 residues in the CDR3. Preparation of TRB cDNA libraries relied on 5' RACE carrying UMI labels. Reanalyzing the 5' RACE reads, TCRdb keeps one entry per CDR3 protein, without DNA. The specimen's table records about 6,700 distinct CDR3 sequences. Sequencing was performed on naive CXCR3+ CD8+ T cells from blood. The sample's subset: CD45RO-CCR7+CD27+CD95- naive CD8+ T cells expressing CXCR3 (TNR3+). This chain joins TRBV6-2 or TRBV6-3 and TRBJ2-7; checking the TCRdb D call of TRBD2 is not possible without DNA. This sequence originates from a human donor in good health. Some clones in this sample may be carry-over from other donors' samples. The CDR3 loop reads CASQTSGEPMRYF.